The present T cell receptor beta chain was sequenced within a study of patients and donors after allogeneic stem cell transplantation. A few counts support this clonotype. TCRdb passed the RT-PCR reads through MiXCR, listing each CDR3 protein once. Here the sample spans fewer than 95,000 distinct CDR3 sequences, 5% being singletons. V was clipped by 4 bases and J by 2 bases, with 3 bases between them. Looked up from germline, CDR1 is DFQATT and CDR2 is SNEGSKA (reference sequence). The CDR3 consists of 12 residues. This sequence was found in a human donor who was either an allogeneic HSCT recipient or a stem cell or donor lymphocyte infusion donor (not recorded which). It is not recorded whose cells these are; they may come from a transplant donor. Sequences were obtained from blood, either unsorted or a sorted T cell fraction (not recorded which). The chain employs TRBV20-1 and TRBJ2-6; D ambiguous. The CDR3 bases are TGCAGTGCTAACCCTGGGGCCAACGTCCTGACTTTC. Protein sequence: CSANPGANVLTF.